These 7 T cell receptor beta chains came from one sample sequenced in a study of cytomegalovirus exposure and HLA in healthy donors. Produced via immunoSEQ multiplex PCR; TCRdb's table is partial and in-frame only. The sample lists about 120,000 clones; roughly 90% were seen once. Specimen: PBMCs. These receptors were taken from a woman aged 18-29 years in good health and CMV-seropositive.

The chain recombines TRBV7-2 with TRBJ2-1, with 9 bases fitting TRBD1. CDR3 length: 16 amino acids. The germline V gene encodes CDR1 SGHTA and CDR2 FQGNSA. V shed 4 bases and J 7 bases; nucleotides not matched to a gene: 11. CDR3 DNA sequence: TGTGCCAGCAGCTATAGTACCGGGACAGGGATGAATGAGCAGTTCTTC. It specifies CASSYSTGTGMNEQFF.

This clone has just one count. CDR3 region: CAWSVGAGSNEQYF. The CDR3 DNA sequence: TGTGCCTGGAGTGTAGGGGCCGGGTCTAACGAGCAGTACTTC. The chain is built from TRBV30 and TRBJ2-7; a weak D match, TRBD1 (5 bases). CDR3 size: 14 residues. The germline V and J ends were trimmed by 0 bases and 5 bases, with 14 bases remaining between them. CDR1 is GTSNPN, CDR2 SVGIG, per germline (reference sequence).

The rearrangement uses TRBV19 and TRBJ1-1; weak D call: TRBD1 (5 bases). Germline CDR1 and CDR2: LNHDA and SQIVND (reference sequence). Trimming pared 3 bases from V and 4 bases from J, leaving 9 bases between. CDR3 length: 13 amino acids. The CDR3 sequence is CASSMGGVTEAFF. DNA of the CDR3: TGTGCCAGTAGTATGGGGGGTGTCACTGAAGCTTTCTTT. The full variable domain, its missing parts supplied by reference TRBV19 and TRBJ1-1, is DGGITQSPKYLFRKEGQNVTLSCEQNLNHDAMYWYRQDPGQGLRLIYYSQIVNDFQKGDIAEGYSVSREKKESFPLTVTSAQKNPTAFYLCASSMGGVTEAFFGQGTRLTVV.

The chain links TRBV29-1 to TRBJ2-3, with TRBD2 matching 7 bases. This CDR3 has 16 amino acids. Trimming cost V 3 bases and J 1 base; bases outside gene matches: 10. From germline, CDR1 is SQVTM and CDR2 ANQGSEA. The CDR3 coding sequence is TGCAGCGTTGATGGTCGCGGGGGAGGAGGCACAGATACGCAGTATTTT. Translation: CSVDGRGGGGTDTQYF.

V and J are TRBV11-2 and TRBJ1-1; the D gene is possibly TRBD1 (6 bases). There are 13 residues in the CDR3. Germline values: CDR1 SGHAT, CDR2 FQNNGV. V lost 5 bases, J lost 1 base, and 8 bases lay in between. CDR3 residues: CASSLRGNTEAFF. The CDR3, as DNA: TGTGCCAGCAGCCTCAGGGGGAACACTGAAGCTTTCTTT.

V usage is TRBV7-8 and J usage is TRBJ1-1, with D hard to call. The V end was cut by 6 bases, the J end by 7 bases, with 15 bases between. The germline CDR1 and CDR2 sequences are SGHVS and FQNEAQ. CDR3 length: 13 amino acids. As DNA, the CDR3 is TGTGCCAGCAGTTCAATTATACGGGTTGAAGCTTTCTTT. The encoded protein is CASSSIIRVEAFF.

CDR3 nucleotides: TGTGCCAGCAGCGACGGACACATAAGTTTGATCAATGAGCAGTTCTTC. This gives the protein CASSDGHISLINEQFF. The V call is TRBV9, the J call TRBJ2-1, with TRBD1 as a possible D gene (5 bases). This CDR3 region has 16 residues. Germline assignment: CDR1 SGDLS and CDR2 YYNGEE. Trimming cost V 3 bases and J 6 bases, with 19 bases left between them.